This is a list of T cell receptor beta chains from one sample in a study of STAT5B mutations in CD4+ large granular lymphocyte leukemia. Libraries were prepared by immunoSEQ multiplex PCR; TCRdb keeps only in-frame clonotypes and omits some of them. The sample has approximately 35,000 clones; just over 75% are singletons. Sequenced input: CD4+ T cells from blood buffy coats. Receptor source: a human donor in good health. The CDR3 runs from the conserved cysteine through the conserved F or W. Each record gives: V gene, CDR3 length, clone size, D gene, J gene, CDR3 protein, CDR3 DNA. A D gene is named only where the DNA matches it firmly. Size values are once, few and many counts, or a class for expanded clones, and some rows have none.

TRBV11-3,15,NA,TRBD1,TRBJ2-7,CASSLGQGRSYEQYF,TGTGCCAGCAGCTTAGGACAGGGGCGCTCCTACGAGCAGTACTTC
TRBV7-8,13,NA,TRBD1,TRBJ1-1,CASSLGQGVEAFF,TGTGCCAGCAGCCTGGGACAGGGGGTTGAAGCTTTCTTT
TRBV19,14,NA,NA,TRBJ1-3,CASTAQSSGNTIYF,TGTGCCAGTACGGCACAGAGCTCTGGAAACACCATATATTTT
TRBV27,14,NA,NA,TRBJ2-2,CASSFKTNTGELFF,TGTGCCAGCAGTTTTAAAACGAACACCGGGGAGCTGTTTTTT
TRBV7-2,13,NA,NA,TRBJ1-1,CASSAQGFTEAFF,TGTGCCAGCAGCGCACAGGGTTTCACTGAAGCTTTCTTT
TRBV27,15,NA,NA,TRBJ2-2,CASSAAGVRAGELFF,TGTGCCAGCAGCGCGGCAGGGGTCAGGGCCGGGGAGCTGTTTTTT
TRBV29-1,13,NA,TRBD1,TRBJ1-2,CSVNPGQNYGYTF,TGCAGCGTAAATCCGGGACAGAACTATGGCTACACCTTC
TRBV11-2,17,NA,TRBD1,TRBJ2-7,CASSLSGTGSFSYEQYF,TGTGCCAGCAGCTTATCTGGGACAGGGTCGTTTTCCTACGAGCAGTACTTC
TRBV5-4,17,few,NA,TRBJ1-3,CASSLAGGTSPGNTIYF,TGTGCCAGCAGCTTGGCAGGTGGGACATCCCCAGGAAACACCATATATTTT
TRBV5-1,15,NA,TRBD2,TRBJ2-2,CASSSGSRNTGELFF,TGCGCCAGCAGCAGCGGGAGTCGAAACACCGGGGAGCTGTTTTTT
TRBV18,13,once,NA,TRBJ2-7,CASSLAVDYEQYF,TGTGCCAGCTCACTAGCGGTAGATTACGAGCAGTACTTC
TRBV5-1,14,NA,NA,TRBJ2-1,CASSLAGLFNEQFF,TGCGCCAGCAGCTTGGCCGGCCTGTTTAATGAGCAGTTCTTC
TRBV21-1,15,NA,NA,TRBJ2-2,CASSKIRGCTGELFF,TGTGCCAGCAGCAAAATAAGGGGCTGCACCGGGGAGCTGTTTTTT
TRBV5-5,14,NA,NA,TRBJ2-7,CASSLGRNSYEQYF,TGTGCCAGCAGCTTGGGGCGGAACTCCTACGAGCAGTACTTC
TRBV5-1,15,NA,NA,TRBJ1-3,CASSIGRLSGNTIYF,TGCGCCAGCAGCATTGGAAGGTTATCTGGAAACACCATATATTTT
TRBV19,16,NA,NA,TRBJ2-3,CAISAVNRAGTDTQYF,TGTGCCATATCGGCGGTTAACAGGGCCGGCACAGATACGCAGTATTTT
TRBV7-2,12,few,NA,TRBJ2-3,CASSLSRDTQYF,TGTGCCAGCAGCTTATCCCGGGATACGCAGTATTTT
TRBV7-2,14,NA,TRBD1,TRBJ2-5,CASSYDRAQETQYF,TGTGCCAGCAGCTACGACAGGGCCCAAGAGACCCAGTACTTC
TRBV6-1,16,NA,NA,TRBJ2-3,CASSENLGRGRDTQYF,TGTGCCAGCAGTGAGAACTTAGGCAGGGGGAGGGATACGCAGTATTTT
TRBV11-3,11,few,NA,TRBJ2-7,CASSFTYEQYF,TGTGCCAGCAGCTTCACCTACGAGCAGTACTTC
TRBV7-6,15,NA,NA,TRBJ1-1,CASSLTRGGGTEAFF,TGTGCCAGCAGCTTAACCCGAGGGGGAGGAACTGAAGCTTTCTTT
TRBV11-2,17,NA,TRBD2,TRBJ2-5,CASSPRLAGGEQETQYF,TGTGCCAGCAGCCCCCGGCTAGCGGGAGGTGAGCAAGAGACCCAGTACTTC
TRBV15,16,NA,NA,TRBJ2-5,CATSRARGVGQETQYF,TGTGCCACCAGCAGGGCCCGGGGAGTAGGGCAAGAGACCCAGTACTTC
TRBV7-2,15,NA,NA,TRBJ2-7,CASSFPGTEDYEQYF,TGTGCCAGCAGCTTCCCCGGGACGGAGGACTACGAGCAGTACTTC
TRBV19,14,few,TRBD1,TRBJ2-2,CASNVGTGVGELFF,TGTGCCAGTAATGTCGGGACAGGGGTCGGGGAGCTGTTTTTT
TRBV11-2,16,once,TRBD2,TRBJ2-3,CASSLVAGGITDTQYF,TGTGCCAGCAGCTTAGTTGCGGGGGGTATCACAGATACGCAGTATTTT